The rows below give T cell receptor beta chains drawn from one sample of a study of T cells expressing NK-cell markers. TCRdb reprocessed the 5' RACE reads; each CDR3 protein has one entry and no DNA is given. The table gives 150,000 to 180,000 distinct CDR3 sequences; the top ten clones make up about 39% of it. Sequences were obtained from blood T cells: a sorted CD56 or NKG2C T cell subset, CD4+ or CD8+ T cells, or bulk PBMC T cells (not recorded which). Receptor source: a woman aged 45-65 years in good health. CDR3s include the opening cysteine and the closing phenylalanine or tryptophan.

TRBV10-3,TRBJ2-2,CAIRGELAGSPSTGELFF
TRBV2,TRBJ2-1,CASIEGRLALPYNEQFF
TRBV11-2,TRBJ2-3,CASSLGQSYTDTQYF
TRBV6-5,TRBJ2-1,CASRWETGTSTSSYNEQFF
TRBV7-9,TRBJ2-7,CASSFDSGLSAYEQYF
TRBV12-3/TRBV12-4,TRBJ2-3,CASRLHVTNTDTQYF
TRBV10-3,TRBJ2-1,CAISDEGRNEQFF
TRBV20-1,TRBJ1-6,CSATTDREDSPLHF
TRBV7-9,TRBJ2-3,CASSARTTDTQYF
TRBV6-2/TRBV6-3,TRBJ2-5,CASSLLAGVQETQYF
TRBV12-3/TRBV12-4,TRBJ1-2,CASSWGTSGYTF
TRBV27,TRBJ2-7,CASSPEYGNRDYEQYF
TRBV4-1,TRBJ1-4,CASSQSTGANEKLFF
TRBV5-1,TRBJ1-2,CASSLGTGDYYGYTF
TRBV29-1,TRBJ2-7,CSVEDPAYEQYF
TRBV12-3/TRBV12-4,TRBJ2-1,CASSLSGAYNEQFF
TRBV6-1,TRBJ2-7,CASSLPGLAGAVTLGQYF
TRBV7-2,TRBJ2-3,CASSLGQERDTQYF
TRBV29-1,TRBJ2-2,CSVEGYERANTGELFF
TRBV4-1,TRBJ2-2,CASRALAGGPSGELFF
TRBV12-3/TRBV12-4,TRBJ2-7,CASRGASGTRSYEQYF
TRBV24-1,TRBJ1-1,CATSDPRDKNTEAFF
TRBV11-2,TRBJ2-1,CASIAGAYNEQFF
TRBV5-5,TRBJ1-6,CASSLIGPSNSPLHF
TRBV12-3/TRBV12-4,TRBJ2-1,CASSRGPTYNEQFF
TRBV4-1,TRBJ2-1,CASSLDPEGFNEQFF
TRBV6-5,TRBJ2-7,CASSPGSFPYEQYF
TRBV6-4,TRBJ2-1,CASSDGGRVYNEQFF
TRBV4-1,TRBJ2-2,CASSQDRGVWELFF
TRBV6-6,TRBJ2-1,CASSYSSYEQFF
TRBV18,TRBJ1-4,CASSPPPGEGEKLFF
TRBV12-3/TRBV12-4,TRBJ2-5,CASSLVSTETQYF
TRBV11-2,TRBJ2-1,CASSLGSLATDEQFF
TRBV6-4,TRBJ2-1,CASSEGAEAKQFF
TRBV10-3,TRBJ2-1,CAISESGLAIYNEQFF
TRBV20-1,TRBJ2-3,CSARGDSGRETDTQYF
TRBV6-5,TRBJ2-3,CASSPRELGDQSSTDTQYF
TRBV12-3/TRBV12-4,TRBJ1-4,CASSPHRARTNEKLFF
TRBV24-1,TRBJ1-5,CATSEEAAEQPQHF
TRBV9,TRBJ1-1,CASSVVEGNTEAFF
TRBV9,TRBJ2-3,CASSVGGSKDTQYF
TRBV11-3,TRBJ2-5,CASSSRDGQETQYF
TRBV4-1,TRBJ1-2,CASSPVDRAGGYTF
TRBV5-1,TRBJ2-6,CASSTRGQGTLGANVLTF
TRBV29-1,TRBJ2-7,CSVPLRDGSYEQYF
TRBV12-3/TRBV12-4,TRBJ2-2,CASSSGLAGSARTDGELFF